A selection of T cell receptor beta chains follows, all from one sample in a study of beta chain features in type 1 diabetes. Only in-frame clones appear in the TCRdb table, and some are missing; sequencing was by immunoSEQ multiplex PCR. The table has some 100,000 clones, about 40% seen once. Sequenced: stem cell memory CD4+ T cells from blood. The receptors stem from a woman aged 18-35 years in good health. CDR3s include the opening cysteine and the closing phenylalanine or tryptophan. The D gene is left open where the match is weak. Expanded clones get a size class; other rows say once, few or many, or leave the size out.

size | J | D | V | DNA | CDR3
. | TRBJ1-1 | . | TRBV29-1 | TGCAGCGTTGAAGATCGTGCTGAAGCTTTCTTT | CSVEDRAEAFF
. | TRBJ2-5 | . | TRBV18 | TGTGCCAGCTCACCACTCAGGGGAGCCCAAGAGACCCAGTACTTC | CASSPLRGAQETQYF
few | TRBJ2-1 | TRBD2 | TRBV9 | TGTGCCAGCAGCTCCTGGGGACTACCCTACAATGAGCAGTTCTTC | CASSSWGLPYNEQFF
few | TRBJ2-7 | . | TRBV6-1 | TGTGCCAGCAGTGAAGTCGGGAGCGCCTACGAGCAGTACTTC | CASSEVGSAYEQYF
. | TRBJ1-5 | . | TRBV19 | TGTGCCAGTAGTACACAGGTCAATCAGCCCCAGCATTTT | CASSTQVNQPQHF
. | TRBJ1-1 | TRBD1 | TRBV7-3 | TGTGCCAGCAGCCGGGACAGGGATACTGAAGCTTTCTTT | CASSRDRDTEAFF
. | TRBJ2-3 | . | TRBV18 | TGTGCCAGCTCCCCCCCCGGGGCAGATACGCAGTATTTT | CASSPPGADTQYF
. | TRBJ1-1 | TRBD1 | TRBV7-9 | TGTGCCAGCAGTACTTCCACAGGGGCGAACACTGAAGCTTTCTTT | CASSTSTGANTEAFF
few | TRBJ1-2 | TRBD1 | TRBV7-8 | TGTGCCAGCAGCATAGGGACAGGGGGCTATAAGGGCTACACCTTC | CASSIGTGGYKGYTF
few | TRBJ2-3 | . | TRBV23-1 | TGCGCCAGCTCTACTCCGTACGGCACAGATACGCAGTATTTT | CASSTPYGTDTQYF
. | TRBJ1-1 | . | TRBV7-2 | TGTGCCAGCAGCTTATTAACGTACATGAACACTGAAGCTTTCTTT | CASSLLTYMNTEAFF
few | TRBJ2-7 | TRBD1 | TRBV29-1 | TGCAGCGTTGAAGAGGGGGGGACAGGGAATCACGAGCAGTACTTC | CSVEEGGTGNHEQYF
few | TRBJ1-4 | . | TRBV4-1 | TGCGCCAGCAGCCATGCCGGGGGAAATGAAAAACTGTTTTTT | CASSHAGGNEKLFF
few | TRBJ2-3 | TRBD2 | TRBV29-1 | TGCAGCGTTAAGTTTCTAGCGGGCCGCACAGATACGCAGTATTTT | CSVKFLAGRTDTQYF
many | TRBJ2-1 | . | TRBV20-1 | TGCAGTGCTAGCCCTTATGAGCAGTTCTTC | CSASPYEQFF
few | TRBJ1-2 | . | TRBV5-1 | TGCGCCAGCAGCTTGGAATCGTATGGCTACACCTTC | CASSLESYGYTF
. | TRBJ1-1 | . | TRBV2 | TGTGCCAGCAGTGAGTCTCTCTTTTCGGTGAACACTGAAGCTTTCTTT | CASSESLFSVNTEAFF
few | TRBJ1-1 | . | TRBV29-1 | TGCAGCGTTGCAAGAGGCACTGAAGCTTTCTTT | CSVARGTEAFF
few | TRBJ1-1 | . | TRBV6-5 | TGTGCCAGCAGCGAAACCGAGGTCATGAACACTGAAGCTTTCTTT | CASSETEVMNTEAFF
few | TRBJ2-4 | TRBD1 | TRBV5-6 | TGTGCCAGCAGGGACAGGGGGCTATCCAAAAACATTCAGTACTTC | CASRDRGLSKNIQYF
. | TRBJ2-2 | TRBD1 | TRBV4-3 | TGCGCCAGCAGCCAAGATCTTAGGGGACAGGGAGTCACCGGGGAGCTGTTTTTT | CASSQDLRGQGVTGELFF
many | TRBJ2-5 | TRBD2 | TRBV4-1 | TGCGCCAGCAGCCTTCGAGGGGGAACTAGCGGGAACGTACAAGAGACCCAGTACTTC | CASSLRGGTSGNVQETQYF
. | TRBJ1-4 | . | TRBV30 | TGTGCCTGGAGTTTATCCGGGGCCGCGGGGGAAAAACTGTTTTTT | CAWSLSGAAGEKLFF
. | TRBJ2-2 | TRBD1 | TRBV25-1 | TGTGCCAGCACAGCCAGGGGGCTTCTGAACGGGGAGCTGTTTTTT | CASTARGLLNGELFF
. | TRBJ2-2 | TRBD1 | TRBV14 | TGTGCCAGCAGGCCACGGACAGGGAGTACCGGGGAGCTGTTTTTT | CASRPRTGSTGELFF
once | TRBJ2-7 | . | TRBV19 | TGTGCCAGTACCCAGGGGAACGAGCAGTACTTC | CASTQGNEQYF
. | TRBJ2-1 | TRBD2 | TRBV19 | TGTGCCAGTAGTAAAGGGACTAGCGGACACAATGAGCAGTTCTTC | CASSKGTSGHNEQFF
few | TRBJ2-1 | TRBD2 | TRBV7-2 | TGTGCCAGCAGTGGACCCGGGACTAGCGGGAGGTGGGGGGACAATGAGCAGTTCTTC | CASSGPGTSGRWGDNEQFF
. | TRBJ1-2 | TRBD1 | TRBV27 | TGTGCCAGCAGCTCACCAGCGACAGGGAAGGATGGCTACACCTTC | CASSSPATGKDGYTF
few | TRBJ1-1 | TRBD1 | TRBV29-1 | TGCAGCGGACGGAACGGACAGGCTATCGAAGCTTTCTTT | CSGRNGQAIEAFF
. | TRBJ1-1 | . | TRBV15 | TGTGCCACCAGCTCGACAGTAACCTTTGAAGCTTTCTTT | CATSSTVTFEAFF
. | TRBJ2-3 | . | TRBV18 | TGTGCCAGCTCACCAGTTAGCGGCAGGAGCACAGATGCGCAGTATTTT | CASSPVSGRSTDAQYF
. | TRBJ1-1 | . | TRBV27 | TGTGCCAGCAGTGCACAGGGACGGAACACTGAAGCTTTCTTT | CASSAQGRNTEAFF
. | TRBJ2-6 | . | TRBV4-2 | TGTGCCAGCAGCCAAGACCGGGAAAGCTCTGGGGCCAACGTCCTGACTTTC | CASSQDRESSGANVLTF
few | TRBJ2-1 | TRBD2 | TRBV11-3 | TGTGCCAGCAGCTCCGGACTAGCGGGAACTAGGGAGCAGTTCTTC | CASSSGLAGTREQFF
. | TRBJ2-1 | . | TRBV28 | TGTGCCAGCAGGAGTGTGGGCGGGACCCGATTGGGTGAGCAGTTCTTC | CASRSVGGTRLGEQFF
few | TRBJ1-1 | . | TRBV30 | TGTGCCTGTGGACCGGGGGGGCTTGAAGCTTTCTTT | CACGPGGLEAFF
. | TRBJ1-4 | . | TRBV19 | TGTGCCAGTAGGGGCAGTAATGAAAAACTGTTTTTT | CASRGSNEKLFF
. | TRBJ2-5 | TRBD1 | TRBV15 | TGTGCCACCAGCAGAGGAGGGACAGGGCTCCGGTACTTC | CATSRGGTGLRYF
few | TRBJ1-4 | TRBD1 | TRBV14 | TGTGCCAGCAGTCTGACAGGGGGCCGGGAAAAACTGTTTTTT | CASSLTGGREKLFF